This T cell receptor beta chain was recorded in a study of cytomegalovirus exposure and HLA in healthy donors. Findings and caveats of the study: Many donors shared some public TCRs, even though most TCR sequences were rare. A list of roughly 160 TCR beta chains associated with cytomegalovirus was given.

Comment on this clone: What it binds is not known.

Data came from immunoSEQ multiplex PCR; TCRdb stores just in-frame clones and leaves some out. The sample includes 250,000 to 400,000 clones, 88% of them seen just once. Trimming cost V 1 base and J 4 bases, with 11 bases left between them. From germline, CDR1 is SGHNT and CDR2 YYREEE (reference sequence). The CDR3 loop spans 14 amino acids. The chain carries TRBV5-4 and TRBJ1-2; D gene uncertain. The specimen sequenced was PBMCs. The clonotype comes from a man under 40 in good health and CMV-seronegative. The CDR3 bases are TGTGCCAGCAGCTTGTTCAGCGGTTCCTATGGCTACACCTTC. Translating it yields CASSLFSGSYGYTF.